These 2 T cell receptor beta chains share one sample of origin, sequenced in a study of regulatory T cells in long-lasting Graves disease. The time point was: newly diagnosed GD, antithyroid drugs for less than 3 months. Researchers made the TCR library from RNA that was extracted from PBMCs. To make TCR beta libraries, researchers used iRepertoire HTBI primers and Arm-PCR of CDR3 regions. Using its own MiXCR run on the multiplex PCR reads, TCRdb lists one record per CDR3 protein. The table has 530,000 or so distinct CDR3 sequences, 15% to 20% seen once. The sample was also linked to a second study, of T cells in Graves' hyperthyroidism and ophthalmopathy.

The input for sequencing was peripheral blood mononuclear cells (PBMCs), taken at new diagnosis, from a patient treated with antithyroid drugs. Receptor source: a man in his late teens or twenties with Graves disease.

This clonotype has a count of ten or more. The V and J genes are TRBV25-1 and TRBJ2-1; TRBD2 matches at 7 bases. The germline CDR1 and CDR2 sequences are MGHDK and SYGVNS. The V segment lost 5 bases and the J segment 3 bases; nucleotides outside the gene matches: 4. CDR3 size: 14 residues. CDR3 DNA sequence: TGTGCCAGCAGTCCGAGCGGGAACTACAATGAGCAGTTCTTC. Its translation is CASSPSGNYNEQFF.

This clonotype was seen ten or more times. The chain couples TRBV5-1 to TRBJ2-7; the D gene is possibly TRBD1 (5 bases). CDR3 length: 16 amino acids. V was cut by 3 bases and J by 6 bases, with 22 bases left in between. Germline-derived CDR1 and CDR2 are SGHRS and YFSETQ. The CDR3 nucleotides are TGCGCCAGCAGCTCTGATGATAGGGGTCTTACCGGCGAGCAGTACTTC. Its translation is CASSSDDRGLTGEQYF.